The rows below give T cell receptor beta chains drawn from one sample of a study of cytomegalovirus exposure and HLA in healthy donors. The table came from immunoSEQ multiplex PCR; TCRdb's copy has only in-frame clones and leaves some out. The sample holds some 110,000 clones; about 86% are singletons and the top ten take under 4.5%. Sequencing was carried out using PBMCs. These receptor sequences come from a woman between 18 and 29 years old in good health and CMV-seropositive. Both conserved end residues are part of each CDR3. A D gene is named only where the DNA matches it firmly. Size is stated for part of the rows, as once, few or many counts, or as a class when the clone is expanded.

TRBJ1-2 | TRBV10-3 | NA | NA | CAISERGDYGYTF | TGTGCCATCAGTGAGCGGGGAGACTATGGCTACACCTTC
TRBJ1-5 | TRBV12-5 | TRBD1 | NA | CASGGGQSISGNQPQHF | TGTGCTAGTGGTGGGGGACAGTCTATAAGTGGCAATCAGCCCCAGCATTTT
TRBJ2-1 | TRBV5-4 | NA | NA | CASSHVPTTGYNEQFF | TGTGCCAGCAGCCACGTTCCTACTACAGGGTACAATGAGCAGTTCTTC
TRBJ2-2 | TRBV2 | TRBD1 | once | CARRTGWTGELFF | TGTGCCAGACGGACAGGCTGGACCGGGGAGCTGTTTTTT
TRBJ1-1 | TRBV19 | NA | NA | CASRTGRGHQNTEAFF | TGTGCCAGTAGGACCGGACGAGGACACCAGAACACTGAAGCTTTCTTT
TRBJ2-2 | TRBV7-8 | NA | NA | CASSMLQGVDTGELFF | TGTGCCAGCAGCATGCTACAAGGGGTGGACACCGGGGAGCTGTTTTTT
TRBJ2-2 | TRBV5-1 | TRBD1 | NA | CASSQRQGGQNGELFF | TGCGCCAGCAGCCAACGACAGGGCGGACAGAACGGGGAGCTGTTTTTT
TRBJ1-5 | TRBV27 | NA | NA | CASLHSPQHF | TGTGCCAGCCTCCACTCACCCCAGCATTTT
TRBJ2-5 | TRBV28 | NA | NA | CASGPWTQYF | TGTGCCAGCGGGCCGTGGACCCAGTACTTC
TRBJ1-2 | TRBV28 | TRBD1 | NA | CASSLTGGYGYTF | TGTGCCAGCAGCCTGACAGGGGGTTATGGCTACACCTTC
TRBJ1-1 | TRBV29-1 | NA | once | CSVEIRWGDTEAFF | TGCAGCGTTGAAATCCGGTGGGGAGACACTGAAGCTTTCTTT
TRBJ2-7 | TRBV5-8 | TRBD1 | NA | CASSLVGTVYEQYF | TGTGCCAGCAGCTTGGTCGGGACAGTCTACGAGCAGTACTTC
TRBJ1-4 | TRBV5-6 | NA | NA | CASSSPTEKLFF | TGTGCCAGCAGCTCCCCTACGGAAAAACTGTTTTTT
TRBJ1-4 | TRBV28 | TRBD1 | NA | CASSLPLVQGANNEKLFF | TGTGCCAGCAGTTTACCGCTCGTACAGGGGGCTAATAATGAAAAACTGTTTTTT
TRBJ1-1 | TRBV4-1 | NA | NA | CASSQPPGPSGTEAFF | TGCGCCAGCAGCCAACCCCCTGGGCCGTCGGGGACTGAAGCTTTCTTT
TRBJ2-7 | TRBV19 | NA | NA | CASATLYEQYF | TGTGCCAGTGCTACTCTCTACGAGCAGTACTTC
TRBJ1-4 | TRBV9 | NA | NA | CASSVAGTNEKLFF | TGTGCCAGCAGCGTAGCCGGAACTAATGAAAAACTGTTTTTT
TRBJ1-3 | TRBV11-3 | NA | NA | CASSFNSLGNTIYF | TGTGCCAGCAGCTTCAACAGCCTTGGAAACACCATATATTTT
TRBJ1-1 | TRBV4-1 | NA | NA | CASSQERAVPAGEAFF | TGCGCCAGCAGCCAAGAGCGGGCAGTCCCGGCCGGTGAAGCTTTCTTT
TRBJ2-5 | TRBV6-6 | NA | NA | CASSFRSEETQYF | TGTGCCAGCAGTTTTCGGTCGGAAGAGACCCAGTACTTC
TRBJ2-7 | TRBV2 | NA | few | CASSEILGQYF | TGTGCCAGCAGTGAAATTCTAGGGCAGTACTTC
TRBJ1-3 | TRBV9 | NA | NA | CASSVARTVTTSGNTIYF | TGTGCCAGCAGCGTAGCCCGGACAGTAACAACCTCTGGAAACACCATATATTTT
TRBJ2-5 | TRBV19 | NA | NA | CASSIGGIETQYF | TGTGCCAGTAGTATTGGGGGGATAGAGACCCAGTACTTC
TRBJ1-2 | TRBV7-8 | TRBD1 | NA | CASSSKRDSPHYGYTF | TGTGCCAGCAGCTCAAAAAGGGACAGTCCCCACTATGGCTACACCTTC
TRBJ2-1 | TRBV7-3 | TRBD1 | NA | CASSLMGQGYNEQFF | TGTGCCAGCAGCTTAATGGGACAGGGCTACAATGAGCAGTTCTTC
TRBJ1-4 | TRBV7-9 | NA | NA | CASRAKLGVGVREKLFF | TGTGCCAGCAGGGCGAAACTCGGGGTTGGAGTGCGAGAAAAACTGTTTTTT
TRBJ1-1 | TRBV5-1 | NA | NA | CASSLAGQSPEAFF | TGCGCCAGCAGCTTGGCCGGACAGAGCCCTGAAGCTTTCTTT
TRBJ2-2 | TRBV19 | NA | NA | CASSPRSGELFF | TGTGCCAGTAGTCCCCGTTCCGGGGAGCTGTTTTTT
TRBJ2-1 | TRBV5-1 | NA | NA | CASSFRSGNNEQFF | TGCGCCAGCAGCTTCAGGAGCGGTAACAATGAGCAGTTCTTC
TRBJ1-2 | TRBV5-1 | TRBD1 | NA | CASSSQGGSYGYTF | TGCGCCAGCAGCTCGCAGGGGGGATCCTATGGCTACACCTTC
TRBJ1-2 | TRBV6-1 | NA | NA | CASTSGGGGYGYTF | TGTGCCAGCACCTCCGGGGGAGGTGGCTATGGCTACACCTTC
TRBJ2-2 | TRBV6-5 | NA | NA | CASSEWETGELFF | TGTGCCAGCAGTGAATGGGAGACCGGGGAGCTGTTTTTT
TRBJ1-5 | TRBV6-5 | NA | few | CASSQTGVVQPQHF | TGTGCCAGCAGTCAGACGGGGGTGGTGCAGCCCCAGCATTTT
TRBJ2-3 | TRBV25-1 | TRBD1 | NA | CASSDVTGGAIGTDTQYF | TGTGCCAGCAGTGACGTGACAGGGGGTGCCATCGGCACAGATACGCAGTATTTT
TRBJ2-5 | TRBV11-2 | TRBD1 | NA | CASSLVSGGLGAQYF | TGTGCCAGCAGCTTAGTGTCAGGGGGCTTAGGGGCCCAGTACTTC
TRBJ1-2 | TRBV6-5 | NA | NA | CASSYSGGSDYGYTF | TGTGCCAGCAGTTACTCGGGGGGGTCGGACTATGGCTACACCTTC
TRBJ2-1 | TRBV19 | NA | NA | CASSIVRDYLYNEQFF | TGTGCCAGTAGTATCGTAAGAGATTATCTCTACAATGAGCAGTTCTTC
TRBJ2-2 | TRBV28 | NA | NA | CASSPRPAGELFF | TGTGCCAGCAGCCCGCGTCCCGCCGGGGAGCTGTTTTTT
TRBJ2-3 | TRBV5-1 | NA | NA | CASSLEGGLNTQYF | TGCGCCAGCAGCTTGGAGGGGGGACTAAATACGCAGTATTTT
TRBJ2-5 | TRBV28 | NA | NA | CATGVRETQYF | TGTGCCACAGGGGTCCGAGAGACCCAGTACTTC
TRBJ1-1 | TRBV5-1 | NA | NA | CASRGGAGTEAFF | TGCGCCAGCCGAGGAGGGGCAGGGACTGAAGCTTTCTTT
TRBJ1-2 | TRBV7-3 | NA | NA | CASSLNSQSGYTF | TGTGCCAGCAGCTTAAATTCTCAGTCTGGCTACACCTTC
TRBJ2-1 | TRBV6-1 | NA | NA | CASAEVSGQDNEQFF | TGTGCCAGCGCTGAGGTGTCAGGGCAGGACAATGAGCAGTTCTTC
TRBJ2-7 | TRBV10-1 | TRBD1 | NA | CASSGIGTAPSYEQYF | TGCGCCAGCAGTGGGATTGGGACAGCACCATCCTACGAGCAGTACTTC
TRBJ1-2 | TRBV28 | NA | NA | CASSRGYGYTF | TGTGCCAGCAGCAGGGGCTATGGCTACACCTTC
TRBJ2-7 | TRBV4-1 | NA | NA | CASSQGDGGPDEQYF | TGCGCCAGCAGCCAAGGAGACGGGGGTCCGGACGAGCAGTACTTC
TRBJ1-4 | TRBV7-9 | NA | NA | CASSFRGRREKLFF | TGTGCCAGCAGCTTCAGGGGTAGGCGTGAAAAACTGTTTTTT
TRBJ1-1 | TRBV6-5 | TRBD1 | NA | CASFQGGLNTEAFF | TGTGCCAGCTTTCAGGGGGGCCTGAACACTGAAGCTTTCTTT
TRBJ1-5 | TRBV19 | NA | many | CASQSFGGNQPQHF | TGTGCCAGTCAGAGTTTCGGGGGCAATCAGCCCCAGCATTTT
TRBJ1-3 | TRBV6-1 | TRBD1 | NA | CASSESRGHWNTIYF | TGTGCCAGCAGTGAATCGAGGGGGCATTGGAACACCATATATTTT
TRBJ2-7 | TRBV10-3 | NA | few | CAISSGQSSYEQYF | TGTGCCATCAGTTCCGGACAGAGCTCCTACGAGCAGTACTTC
TRBJ1-5 | TRBV4-1 | NA | NA | CASSQDRGQPQHF | TGCGCCAGCAGCCAAGATCGGGGTCAGCCCCAGCATTTT
TRBJ2-7 | TRBV11-3 | NA | NA | CASSWSISYEQYF | TGTGCCAGCAGCTGGTCTATATCCTACGAGCAGTACTTC
TRBJ2-2 | TRBV6-1 | NA | NA | CASSGRNTGELFF | TGTGCCAGCAGTGGTCGTAACACCGGGGAGCTGTTTTTT